The entry below describes one T cell receptor beta chain. CDR3 size: 17 residues. CDR1 SQVTM and CDR2 ANQGSEA come from the germline V gene. Unmatched junction bases numbered 7, after V lost 3 bases and J lost 2 bases. The record originates from a study of blood T cell repertoires in COVID-19. Data came from immunoSEQ multiplex PCR; TCRdb stores just in-frame clones and leaves some out. Here the sample spans some 66,000 clones, over 85% being singletons. This TCR was recovered from a man in his 70s with active COVID-19. This chain uses TRBV29-1 with TRBJ2-2, with 12 bases identical to TRBD2. The sequencing input was peripheral blood. The CDR3 DNA reads as TGCAGCGTTGATTCGGAAGGACTAGCGGGAAACACCGGGGAGCTGTTTTTT. Its translation is CSVDSEGLAGNTGELFF.